This is a list of T cell receptor beta chains from one sample in a study of blood T cell repertoires in COVID-19. Method: immunoSEQ multiplex PCR; TCRdb's copy keeps in-frame clones and lacks some. This table has 130,000 or so clones, around nine tenths appearing once. The specimen was peripheral blood. All receptors come from a man between 65 and 85 years old with active COVID-19. Each CDR3 is given with its conserved first and last residue. Rows give clone size only sometimes, using once, few, many, or a class for an expanded clone.

TRBV3-1/TRBV3-2,TRBJ2-7,NA,CASSQVGQGAYEQYF
TRBV4-1,TRBJ2-1,NA,CASSQDPQGREQFF
TRBV7-9,TRBJ2-7,NA,CASRAGTGEIQYF
TRBV5-1,TRBJ2-1,NA,CASSPGGARYNEQFF
TRBV28,TRBJ2-2,once,CASSSYGQANTGELFF
TRBV6-2/TRBV6-3,TRBJ2-7,NA,CASSGLRWEQYF
TRBV24-1,TRBJ2-2,NA,CATSASGAGELFF
TRBV21-1,TRBJ2-3,NA,CASSKALRDRGSTDTQYF
TRBV18,TRBJ1-5,once,CASSQGAKEQPQHF
TRBV29-1,TRBJ2-3,NA,CSVGKIASFIDTQYF
TRBV11-2,TRBJ2-3,NA,CASSLGAISSTDTQYF
TRBV28,TRBJ2-2,NA,CASSLGGKNTGELFF
TRBV5-4,TRBJ1-1,NA,CASSPGTGGRAEAFF
TRBV3-1/TRBV3-2,TRBJ1-1,NA,CASSQDHGGTEAFF
TRBV7-7,TRBJ2-1,NA,CASSIDEGFLNEQFF
TRBV5-6,TRBJ2-1,NA,CASSYSIGEYNEQFF
TRBV18,TRBJ1-3,NA,CASSPDRGSANTIYF
TRBV5-1,TRBJ2-2,NA,CASSFPSNTGELFF
TRBV7-9,TRBJ2-7,NA,CASSRRDRIYEQYF
TRBV2,TRBJ2-5,NA,CASSGLQGRGETQYF
TRBV19,TRBJ2-2,NA,CASGGQSNTGELFF
TRBV2,TRBJ2-2,NA,CASSFSGTYTGELFF
TRBV28,TRBJ1-4,NA,CASRQGRSNEKLFF
TRBV6-1,TRBJ2-7,NA,CASSETSSGSSYEQYF
TRBV5-1,TRBJ2-3,NA,CASSSQGGVTDTQYF
TRBV7-9,TRBJ1-1,NA,CASSPDRGPGTEAFF
TRBV11-2,TRBJ2-7,NA,CASSLSGTSGSLEYF
TRBV10-2,TRBJ2-7,NA,CATQGQPSSYEQYF
TRBV28,TRBJ1-5,NA,CASSFRGNSNQPQHF
TRBV7-2,TRBJ1-5,NA,CASSLEQNQPQHF
TRBV5-4,TRBJ2-3,once,CASSISGSADTQYF
TRBV21-1,TRBJ1-2,NA,CASSKGRGWYGYTF
TRBV4-3,TRBJ1-6,few,CASSSGGAYNSPLHF
TRBV9,TRBJ2-7,once,CASSPRGSFLSYEQYF
TRBV7-8,TRBJ1-2,once,CASSDHRGKSGYGYTF
TRBV5-1,TRBJ2-5,NA,CASSLSSGGIGSETQYF
TRBV7-2,TRBJ2-2,NA,CASSLNGRNTGELFF
TRBV6-1,TRBJ1-5,few,CASSESGGHSNQPQHF
TRBV10-1,TRBJ2-1,NA,CASSAAGAYNEQFF
TRBV12-3/TRBV12-4,TRBJ2-1,NA,CASTTDWRDEQFF
TRBV6-2/TRBV6-3,TRBJ2-1,NA,CASSITASSYNEQFF
TRBV5-1,TRBJ2-5,NA,CASSLQQGAKETQYF
TRBV7-2,TRBJ1-5,NA,CASSLGQDRNQPQHF
TRBV6-5,TRBJ1-5,once,CASSGGQLANQPQHF
TRBV6-5,TRBJ1-2,NA,CASSYSTGVNYGYTF
TRBV29-1,TRBJ2-5,NA,CSARLAFQETQYF
TRBV5-1,TRBJ2-7,few,CASSSPGLSYEQYF
TRBV7-9,TRBJ2-1,NA,CASAPGLAGGGEQFF
TRBV9,TRBJ2-1,NA,CASSALAGSEQFF